The rows below give T cell receptor beta chains drawn from one sample of a study of breast tumors, draining lymph nodes, adjacent tissues. TCRdb re-called the multiplex PCR reads with MiXCR, one entry per CDR3 protein. The table shows 150,000 to 200,000 distinct CDR3 sequences, with 25% to 40% occurring only once. The sequenced sample consisted of axillary lymph node tissue. These receptors were collected from a female donor with breast cancer. Some clones in this sample may be carry-over from other donors' samples. The CDR3 runs from the conserved cysteine through the conserved F or W. Each record gives: clone size, J gene, D gene, V gene, CDR3 DNA, CDR3 protein. A D gene is named only where the DNA matches it firmly. Where a row states a size, it is once, few, many or the class of an expanded clone; other rows omit it.

abundance: many
j_gene: TRBJ2-5
d_gene: -
v_gene: TRBV14
CDR3nt: TGTGCCAGCAGCCAGGGACAAGTAAAGACCCAGTACTTC
CDR3aa: CASSQGQVKTQYF

abundance: many
j_gene: TRBJ2-1
d_gene: -
v_gene: TRBV19
CDR3nt: TGTGCCAGTAGTATCTTCGGGGTCGATGAGCAGTTCTTC
CDR3aa: CASSIFGVDEQFF

abundance: many
j_gene: TRBJ2-7
d_gene: TRBD1
v_gene: TRBV14
CDR3nt: TGTGCCAGCAGCCAAGGTTTCTGGACAGGGTCTTACGAGCAGTACTTC
CDR3aa: CASSQGFWTGSYEQYF

abundance: -
j_gene: TRBJ2-1
d_gene: TRBD1
v_gene: TRBV4-2
CDR3nt: TGTGCCAGCAGCCGTGGGTACAGGGGACCCGACAATGAGCAGTTCTTC
CDR3aa: CASSRGYRGPDNEQFF

abundance: -
j_gene: TRBJ2-3
d_gene: TRBD1
v_gene: TRBV2
CDR3nt: TGTGCCAGCAGTGTCATACAGGGGCCAGATACGCAGTATTTT
CDR3aa: CASSVIQGPDTQYF

abundance: many
j_gene: TRBJ2-7
d_gene: TRBD2
v_gene: TRBV18
CDR3nt: TGTGCCAGCTCACCACTAGCGGGGGGGATCTCTTCCTACGAGCAGTACTTC
CDR3aa: CASSPLAGGISSYEQYF

abundance: many
j_gene: TRBJ2-2
d_gene: -
v_gene: TRBV19
CDR3nt: TGTGCCAGTAGCACCAGCGTAACCGGGGAGCTGTTTTTT
CDR3aa: CASSTSVTGELFF

abundance: once
j_gene: TRBJ1-4
d_gene: -
v_gene: TRBV15
CDR3nt: TGTGCCACCAGCAGAAACAGGGTTGCTAATGAAAAACTGTTTTTT
CDR3aa: CATSRNRVANEKLFF

abundance: many
j_gene: TRBJ1-5
d_gene: -
v_gene: TRBV19
CDR3nt: TGTGCCAGTAGTATGAGGATCACAGGGTATCAGCCCCAGCATTTT
CDR3aa: CASSMRITGYQPQHF

abundance: many
j_gene: TRBJ2-7
d_gene: -
v_gene: TRBV20-1
CDR3nt: TGCAGTGCACCGGACCACCCCGCCTACGAGCAGTACTTC
CDR3aa: CSAPDHPAYEQYF

abundance: many
j_gene: TRBJ2-7
d_gene: -
v_gene: TRBV6-5
CDR3nt: TGTGCCAGCAGCAGCCTTTCCCAAGTAAGGGGACGCTACGAGCAGTACTTC
CDR3aa: CASSSLSQVRGRYEQYF

abundance: -
j_gene: TRBJ1-1
d_gene: TRBD1
v_gene: TRBV20-1
CDR3nt: TGCAGAGCTGGACAGGGTTTCGGTGAAGCTTTCTTT
CDR3aa: CRAGQGFGEAFF

abundance: many
j_gene: TRBJ2-5
d_gene: TRBD2
v_gene: TRBV15
CDR3nt: TGTGCCACCAGCAGAAACCGCGGGGGGGGGAAACAAGAGACCCAGTACTTC
CDR3aa: CATSRNRGGGKQETQYF

abundance: -
j_gene: TRBJ1-1
d_gene: -
v_gene: TRBV5-8
CDR3nt: TGTGCCAGCAGCTTGGTTATCCCTTTTTTGACGGGGAACACTGAAGCTTTCTTT
CDR3aa: CASSLVIPFLTGNTEAFF

abundance: many
j_gene: TRBJ2-6
d_gene: -
v_gene: TRBV9
CDR3nt: TGTGCCAGCAGCGTAAGGCAGAGAGGGACCCACTCTGGGGCCAACGTCCTGACTTTC
CDR3aa: CASSVRQRGTHSGANVLTF

abundance: many
j_gene: TRBJ2-2
d_gene: -
v_gene: TRBV30
CDR3nt: TGTGCCTGGAGTCTCGGACTCTTAAACACCGGGGAGCTGTTTTTT
CDR3aa: CAWSLGLLNTGELFF

abundance: many
j_gene: TRBJ2-3
d_gene: TRBD2
v_gene: TRBV5-6
CDR3nt: TGTGCCAGCAGCTCCCTGATACTAGCGAGCAGCACAGATACGCAGTATTTT
CDR3aa: CASSSLILASSTDTQYF

abundance: -
j_gene: TRBJ2-5
d_gene: -
v_gene: TRBV20-1
CDR3nt: TGCACTGGGCTCAGGGGAGCGGCGACCCCGTACTTC
CDR3aa: CTGLRGAATPYF

abundance: -
j_gene: TRBJ1-1
d_gene: TRBD1
v_gene: TRBV6-5
CDR3nt: TGTGCCAGCAGGGGGACAGGCCTTCGAGGGGCTGAAGCTTTCTTT
CDR3aa: CASRGTGLRGAEAFF

abundance: -
j_gene: TRBJ1-6
d_gene: -
v_gene: TRBV4-1
CDR3nt: TGCGCCAGCAGCCAAGGAAGGTCCACGGAAAATTCACCCCTCCGCTTT
CDR3aa: CASSQGRSTENSPLRF

abundance: many
j_gene: TRBJ2-7
d_gene: -
v_gene: TRBV6-2/TRBV6-3
CDR3nt: TGTGCCAGCAGCCCCCAAGGGGTTGAGGAGCAGTACTTC
CDR3aa: CASSPQGVEEQYF

abundance: -
j_gene: TRBJ2-3
d_gene: -
v_gene: TRBV6-2/TRBV6-3
CDR3nt: TGTGCCAGCAGTTACTCGACCCGGGACAAACACACAGATACGCAGTATTTT
CDR3aa: CASSYSTRDKHTDTQYF

abundance: many
j_gene: TRBJ2-7
d_gene: -
v_gene: TRBV20-1
CDR3nt: TGCAGTGCTTCCGGGACAAGGTACGAGCAGTACTTC
CDR3aa: CSASGTRYEQYF

abundance: once
j_gene: TRBJ2-5
d_gene: TRBD1
v_gene: TRBV20-1
CDR3nt: TGCAGTGCTCCCACAGGGGCGCAAGAGACCCAGTACTTC
CDR3aa: CSAPTGAQETQYF

abundance: -
j_gene: TRBJ1-1
d_gene: -
v_gene: TRBV7-9
CDR3nt: TGTGCCAGCAGCTTACAGACAGGCACTGAAGCTTTCTTT
CDR3aa: CASSLQTGTEAFF

abundance: once
j_gene: TRBJ2-5
d_gene: -
v_gene: TRBV6-4
CDR3nt: TGTGCCAGCAGTGGCGGGGCGGAGACCCAGTACTTC
CDR3aa: CASSGGAETQYF

abundance: many
j_gene: TRBJ2-3
d_gene: -
v_gene: TRBV28
CDR3nt: TGTGCCAGCAGGGGGGGTAGCACAGATACGCAGTATTTT
CDR3aa: CASRGGSTDTQYF

abundance: many
j_gene: TRBJ1-3
d_gene: -
v_gene: TRBV27
CDR3nt: TGTGCCAGCAGTTCGCGACCAACAGGAAACACCATATATTTT
CDR3aa: CASSSRPTGNTIYF

abundance: many
j_gene: TRBJ1-5
d_gene: TRBD1
v_gene: TRBV20-1
CDR3nt: TGCAGTGCTTCCCCCATCGGGACAGGGGCTAATAGCAATCAGCCCCAGCATTTT
CDR3aa: CSASPIGTGANSNQPQHF

abundance: -
j_gene: TRBJ1-6
d_gene: -
v_gene: TRBV9
CDR3nt: TGTGCCAGCAGCGTGGGGCAGCTCGGTGATTCACCCCTCCACTTT
CDR3aa: CASSVGQLGDSPLHF

abundance: many
j_gene: TRBJ2-5
d_gene: -
v_gene: TRBV29-1
CDR3nt: TGCAGCGTTGGGCTGACATCAGGCAAGCAAGAGACCCAGTACTTC
CDR3aa: CSVGLTSGKQETQYF

abundance: -
j_gene: TRBJ1-2
d_gene: -
v_gene: TRBV5-1
CDR3nt: TGCGCCAGCCGCAGCAGTAACGCTAACTATGGCTACACCTTC
CDR3aa: CASRSSNANYGYTF

abundance: many
j_gene: TRBJ2-1
d_gene: -
v_gene: TRBV29-1
CDR3nt: TGCAGCGTTGACTTTAGGCCTTACAATGAGCAGTTCTTC
CDR3aa: CSVDFRPYNEQFF

abundance: -
j_gene: TRBJ1-5
d_gene: -
v_gene: TRBV28
CDR3nt: TGTGCCAGCAGAATCCAGGGGCCCCGCAATCAGCCCCAGCATTTT
CDR3aa: CASRIQGPRNQPQHF

abundance: once
j_gene: TRBJ2-2
d_gene: -
v_gene: TRBV7-9
CDR3nt: TGTGCCAGCAGCTTATTCGGGGAGCTGTTTTTT
CDR3aa: CASSLFGELFF

abundance: many
j_gene: TRBJ2-1
d_gene: -
v_gene: TRBV7-6
CDR3nt: TGTGCCAGCAGCTCACAATTCGGGAGAGGGGGGAATGAGCAGTTCTTC
CDR3aa: CASSSQFGRGGNEQFF

abundance: -
j_gene: TRBJ2-2
d_gene: -
v_gene: TRBV5-6
CDR3nt: TGTGCCAGCAACCCAACGGCGGCTAGCGCGGACACCGGGAAGCTGTTTTTT
CDR3aa: CASNPTAASADTGKLFF

abundance: many
j_gene: TRBJ2-3
d_gene: -
v_gene: TRBV27
CDR3nt: TGTGCCAGCAGTTTATCTTCTGCGTCCAGCCTGATTGCGCAGTATTTT
CDR3aa: CASSLSSASSLIAQYF

abundance: -
j_gene: TRBJ2-1
d_gene: -
v_gene: TRBV11-2
CDR3nt: TGTGTCTGCAATGGCTACAATGAGCAGTTCTTC
CDR3aa: CVCNGYNEQFF

abundance: many
j_gene: TRBJ2-7
d_gene: TRBD1
v_gene: TRBV9
CDR3nt: TGTGCCAGCAGCCAGGACAGGGAAAGCTCCTACGAGCAGTACTTC
CDR3aa: CASSQDRESSYEQYF

abundance: many
j_gene: TRBJ2-1
d_gene: -
v_gene: TRBV27
CDR3nt: TGTGCCAGCAGTTTGAAGGCTAGCGGACAGGTTGAGCAGTTCTTC
CDR3aa: CASSLKASGQVEQFF

abundance: many
j_gene: TRBJ2-3
d_gene: -
v_gene: TRBV5-8
CDR3nt: TGTGCCAGCAGCTTTTCTCGGGCTAAGGCAGATACGCAGTATTTT
CDR3aa: CASSFSRAKADTQYF

abundance: -
j_gene: TRBJ1-1
d_gene: -
v_gene: TRBV27
CDR3nt: TGTGCCAGCAGCCTCGGGGGTCGGACTGAAGCTTTCTTT
CDR3aa: CASSLGGRTEAFF

abundance: many
j_gene: TRBJ2-1
d_gene: -
v_gene: TRBV4-3
CDR3nt: TGCGCCAGCAGCCAAGATCCGAGCTCCTACAATGAGCAGTTCTTC
CDR3aa: CASSQDPSSYNEQFF

abundance: -
j_gene: TRBJ2-5
d_gene: -
v_gene: TRBV20-1
CDR3nt: TGCAGTGTCATACGGGACGGGAGTGCCCAAGAGACCCAGTACTTC
CDR3aa: CSVIRDGSAQETQYF

abundance: many
j_gene: TRBJ2-1
d_gene: -
v_gene: TRBV9
CDR3nt: TGTGCCAGCAGCGTAGTAGGTAGACCCCATCTGTTCTTC
CDR3aa: CASSVVGRPHLFF

abundance: many
j_gene: TRBJ2-7
d_gene: -
v_gene: TRBV7-9
CDR3nt: TGTGCCAGCAGTCCCGAAGGAGGGGGGAGTTCCTACGAGCAGTACTTC
CDR3aa: CASSPEGGGSSYEQYF

abundance: many
j_gene: TRBJ1-2
d_gene: TRBD1
v_gene: TRBV7-9
CDR3nt: TGTGCCAGCAGCTTCGGGGACAGCCGGAATGGCTACACCTTC
CDR3aa: CASSFGDSRNGYTF